The 24 T cell receptor beta chains below were found in one sample sequenced in a study of T cell responses to AZD1222 COVID-19 vaccine. The assay was immunoSEQ multiplex PCR, and TCRdb's table has in-frame clones only and misses some. Counted here are under 200,000 clones, 85% to 90% occurring once; the ten biggest clones make up approximately 4.3%. The specimen was peripheral blood, collected 28 days after the second AZD1222 dose. The receptors derive from an adult who received the AZD1222 COVID-19 vaccine.

The CDR3 spells CASSPQITGELFF. The CDR3 DNA sequence: TGTGCCAGCAGCCCGCAGATCACCGGGGAGCTGTTTTTT. This chain connects TRBV14 to TRBJ2-2; D gene uncertain. CDR3 size: 13 residues. With 4 bases removed from V and 4 bases from J, the gap between germline ends came to 7 bases. Germline CDR1 is SGHDN and CDR2 is FVKESK.

The rearrangement uses TRBV5-4 and TRBJ1-2; 11 nucleotides agree with TRBD1. The CDR3 is 14 amino acids. CDR1 SGHNT and CDR2 YYREEE come from the germline V gene (reference sequence). Unmatched junction bases numbered 6, after V lost 4 bases and J lost 7 bases. For the CDR3, the DNA is TGTGCCAGCAGCCCTGGACAGGGGGCAAGTGGCTACACCTTC. It translates to CASSPGQGASGYTF. Together with reference TRBV5-4 and TRBJ1-2, the CDR3 gives the full variable domain: ETGVTQSPTHLIKTRGQQVTLRCSSQSGHNTVSWYQQALGQGPQFIFQYYREEENGRGNFPPRFSGLQFPNYSSELNVNALELDDSALYLCASSPGQGASGYTFGSGTRLTVV.

The gene calls are TRBV5-6 and TRBJ1-6; 7 bases fit TRBD1. V lost 3 bases, J lost 6 bases, and 6 bases stayed unmatched. CDR1 and CDR2 from the germline V gene are SGHDT and YYEEEE. There are 15 residues in the CDR3. The CDR3 sequence: CASSYRQGVNSPLHF. DNA of the CDR3: TGTGCCAGCAGCTACCGACAGGGTGTTAATTCACCCCTCCACTTT.

Points on this clone: This CDR3 is also generated by other DNA sequences in the sample. This chain links TRBV6-6 with TRBJ1-2; 7 bases are shared with TRBD1. The V gene end was trimmed by 5 bases and the J gene end by 4 bases; junction bases not matched to a gene: 7. This CDR3 region has 14 residues. CDR1 and CDR2 from the germline V gene are MNHNY and SVGAGI (reference sequence). CDR3 coding DNA: TGTGCCAGCAGTCAACAGGGGAGCGGCTATGGCTACACCTTC. This encodes CASSQQGSGYGYTF.

This chain's CDR3 is CASSFGGNTGELFF. In nucleotides, the CDR3 is TGTGCCAGCAGCTTCGGGGGGAACACCGGGGAGCTGTTTTTT. The V gene is TRBV7-3, the J gene TRBJ2-2; D is perhaps TRBD2 (6 bases). V lost 3 bases and J lost 1, with 6 bases in between. This CDR3 contains 14 residues. Germline values: CDR1 SGHTA, CDR2 FQGTGA.

V gene TRBV24-1 combines with J gene TRBJ2-2; D possibly corresponds to TRBD1 (6 bases). V lost 4 bases, J lost 1 base, and 12 bases lay in between. There are 16 residues in the CDR3. Germline V gene data show CDR1 as KGHDR and CDR2 as SFDVKD. The CDR3 region has the DNA TGTGCCACCAGTGACGTGAAGGGGGAGAACACCGGGGAGCTGTTTTTT. This codes for CATSDVKGENTGELFF.

This clone turned up a few times. The rearrangement uses TRBV21-1 and TRBJ1-1. TRBV21-1 is a pseudogene segment. This CDR3 is 11 amino acids long. The CDR3 DNA sequence: TGTGCCAGCACCCCGGACACTGAAGCTTTCTTT. Its translation: CASTPDTEAFF.

V usage is TRBV5-8 and J usage is TRBJ1-2, with 7 bases matching TRBD1. This CDR3 spans 14 amino acids. V was pared by 4 bases and J by 1 base, with 4 bases of the junction left unmatched. Germline V CDR1 and CDR2: SGHTS, YDEGEE. The CDR3: CASSEGQNNYGYTF. As DNA, the CDR3 is TGTGCCAGCAGCGAGGGACAGAATAACTATGGCTACACCTTC.

V usage is TRBV27 and J usage is TRBJ2-5; 10 bases are shared with TRBD2. This CDR3 has 18 amino acids. Trimming removed 5 bases from V and 0 bases from J; junction bases left unmatched: 12. The germline V gene encodes CDR1 MNHEY and CDR2 SMNVEV (reference sequence). The CDR3 is CASSPGLASTSYQETQYF. The CDR3 DNA is TGTGCCAGCAGTCCGGGACTAGCGTCCACATCCTACCAAGAGACCCAGTACTTC.

The chain is built from TRBV3-1 (or the pseudogene TRBV3-2) and TRBJ2-1; D gene unclear. Trimming shortened V by 0 bases and J by 12 bases, and 12 bases separated the two germline ends. The CDR3 is made up of 13 amino acids. Germline V lookup: CDR1 LGHDT, CDR2 YNNKEL (reference sequence). CDR3 nucleotides: TGTGCCAGCAGCCAAGAAGGTTCTGCTTGGCAGTTCTTC. Its translation is CASSQEGSAWQFF.

V is TRBV12-5 and J is TRBJ1-3, with no clear D. Germline CDR1 reads LGHNT; CDR2 reads FRNRAP. This CDR3 contains 13 residues. Deletions cut 6 bases from V and 2 bases from J, with 8 bases between. CDR3 amino acids: CASGAGAGNTIYF. CDR3 DNA: TGTGCTAGTGGAGCAGGAGCTGGAAACACCATATATTTT.

The gene calls are TRBV10-3 and TRBJ1-2; maybe TRBD1 (5 bases). Germline lookup yields CDR1 ENHRY and CDR2 SYGVKD. Trimming pared 4 bases from V and 13 bases from J, leaving 13 bases between. The CDR3 consists of 11 residues. The CDR3 protein is CAISAGPTLTF. CDR3 in DNA: TGTGCCATCAGTGCAGGGCCTACCCTCACCTTC.

This clone was recorded only once. The V and J genes are TRBV3-1 (or the pseudogene TRBV3-2) and TRBJ2-3; 12 bases fit TRBD2. Trimming took 2 bases from V and 2 from J; bases not matched to a gene: 5. This CDR3 spans 17 amino acids. Germline CDR1 LGHDT, CDR2 YNNKEL (reference sequence). CDR3 DNA sequence: TGTGCCAGCAGCCAAATGACTAGCGGGAGCTCCACAGATACGCAGTATTTT. Translation: CASSQMTSGSSTDTQYF.

The chain combines TRBV7-2 with TRBJ2-7, with 12 positions matching TRBD2. Germline trimming cut 5 bases from V and 2 bases from J; bases unmatched to any gene: 4. The CDR3 sequence is 15 residues long. The germline V gene encodes CDR1 SGHTA and CDR2 FQGNSA. The CDR3: CASSRTSGVTYEQYF. For the CDR3, the DNA is TGTGCCAGCAGCCGGACTAGCGGGGTAACCTACGAGCAGTACTTC.

The chain couples TRBV19 to TRBJ2-3, with a weak D call TRBD2 (7 bases). The length of the CDR3 is 16 residues. Germline V gives CDR1 LNHDA, CDR2 SQIVND (reference sequence). Between the trimmed V and J ends, which lost 3 bases and 0 bases, there was a span of 13 bases. The CDR3 here is CASSMYGGPSTDTQYF. CDR3 bases: TGTGCCAGTAGTATGTACGGGGGGCCGAGCACAGATACGCAGTATTTT.

The rearrangement joins TRBV4-1 to TRBJ2-3; perhaps D is TRBD1 or TRBD2 (6 bases each). The V end lost 0 bases, the J end lost 4 bases, and 11 bases lay between the germline ends. The CDR3 length is 15 residues. Germline V CDR1 and CDR2: MGHRA, YSYEKL. CDR3 nucleotide sequence: TGCGCCAGCAGCCAAGATTTTCGGGGGCCAGATACGCAGTATTTT. It yields the protein CASSQDFRGPDTQYF.

This chain links TRBV9 with TRBJ1-3; unclear D gene. From germline, CDR1 is SGDLS and CDR2 YYNGEE. This CDR3 region has 17 residues. V shed 0 bases and J shed 1 base, with 14 bases lying between them. The CDR3 here is CASSVVPWMGSGNTIYF. The CDR3, as DNA: TGTGCCAGCAGCGTAGTGCCTTGGATGGGATCTGGAAACACCATATATTTT.

The V call is TRBV6-1, the J call TRBJ1-4; D is unclear. Germline CDR1 MNHNS, CDR2 SASEGT. Deletions cut 0 bases from V and 8 bases from J, with 13 bases between. This CDR3 region has 15 residues. CDR3 nucleotides: TGTGCCAGCAGTGAAGCGAGGGTAGGAAAGGAAAAACTGTTTTTT. Its protein product is CASSEARVGKEKLFF.

The V and J genes are TRBV11-2 and TRBJ2-5; D may be TRBD1 (7 bases). Trimming stripped 5 bases from V and 7 bases from J, with 29 bases between. Germline CDR1 is SGHAT and CDR2 is FQNNGV. This CDR3 region has 18 residues. In nucleotides, the CDR3 is TGTGCCAGCAGCCGCCGGGTGGGGGGACAGTCAGCCGTAGGGACCCAGTACTTC. Translation: CASSRRVGGQSAVGTQYF.

The chain carries TRBV30 and TRBJ1-3, with unresolved D. Germline assignment: CDR1 GTSNPN and CDR2 SVGIG (reference sequence). The CDR3 is 14 amino acids. V was shortened by 4 bases and J by 3 bases, with 13 bases between the two germline ends. The CDR3 here is CAWNILGFGNTIYF. As DNA, the CDR3 is TGTGCCTGGAACATCCTCGGTTTTGGAAACACCATATATTTT.

This chain joins TRBV15 and TRBJ1-5; perhaps TRBD1 as D (6 bases). CDR1 is LNHNV, CDR2 YYDKDF, per germline (reference sequence). Trimming removed 0 bases from V and 7 bases from J, with 13 bases in between. This CDR3 has 15 residues. CDR3 coding DNA: TGTGCCACCAGCAGAGACCTGAGCAGGGGACAGCCCCAGCATTTT. This sequence encodes CATSRDLSRGQPQHF.

In this sample, this clone turned up once. This chain uses TRBV6-5 with TRBJ1-5, with a possible D match to TRBD1 (5 bases). Germline lookup yields CDR1 MNHEY and CDR2 SVGAGI. Trimming removed 0 bases at V and 9 bases at J, with 9 bases between. This CDR3 is 13 amino acids long. The chain's CDR3 is CASSYSRGAPQHF. For the CDR3, the DNA is TGTGCCAGCAGTTACTCTAGGGGAGCGCCCCAGCATTTT.

This chain links TRBV7-3 with TRBJ2-2; D may match TRBD1 or TRBD2 (6 bases each). The CDR3 is 15 amino acids. Trimming pared 5 bases from V and 5 bases from J, leaving 15 bases between. Germline assignment: CDR1 SGHTA and CDR2 FQGTGA. CDR3 nucleotide sequence: TGTGCCAGCAGCACAGGAGGGGGTCCTACCGGGGAGCTGTTTTTT. Translation: CASSTGGGPTGELFF.

This clone was found once. This rearrangement joins TRBV18 to TRBJ1-2; tentative D call: TRBD1 (5 bases). V was shortened by 6 bases and J by 8 bases, with 10 bases between the two germline ends. The CDR3 has 11 residues. Germline V gene data show CDR1 as KGHSH and CDR2 as LQKENI. CDR3: CASSYDRGYTF. DNA for the CDR3: TGTGCCAGCTCTTACGACAGAGGCTACACCTTC.